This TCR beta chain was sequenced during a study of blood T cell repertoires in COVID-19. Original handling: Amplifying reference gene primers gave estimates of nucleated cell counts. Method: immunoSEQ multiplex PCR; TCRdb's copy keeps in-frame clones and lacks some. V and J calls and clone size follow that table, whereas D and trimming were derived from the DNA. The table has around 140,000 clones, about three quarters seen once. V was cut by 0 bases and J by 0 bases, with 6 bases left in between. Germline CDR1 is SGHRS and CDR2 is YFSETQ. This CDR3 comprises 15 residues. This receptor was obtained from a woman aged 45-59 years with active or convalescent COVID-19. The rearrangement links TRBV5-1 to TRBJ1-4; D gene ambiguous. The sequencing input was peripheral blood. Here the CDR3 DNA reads TGCGCCAGCAGCTTGGTCCCTGCAACTAATGAAAAACTGTTTTTT. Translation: CASSLVPATNEKLFF.